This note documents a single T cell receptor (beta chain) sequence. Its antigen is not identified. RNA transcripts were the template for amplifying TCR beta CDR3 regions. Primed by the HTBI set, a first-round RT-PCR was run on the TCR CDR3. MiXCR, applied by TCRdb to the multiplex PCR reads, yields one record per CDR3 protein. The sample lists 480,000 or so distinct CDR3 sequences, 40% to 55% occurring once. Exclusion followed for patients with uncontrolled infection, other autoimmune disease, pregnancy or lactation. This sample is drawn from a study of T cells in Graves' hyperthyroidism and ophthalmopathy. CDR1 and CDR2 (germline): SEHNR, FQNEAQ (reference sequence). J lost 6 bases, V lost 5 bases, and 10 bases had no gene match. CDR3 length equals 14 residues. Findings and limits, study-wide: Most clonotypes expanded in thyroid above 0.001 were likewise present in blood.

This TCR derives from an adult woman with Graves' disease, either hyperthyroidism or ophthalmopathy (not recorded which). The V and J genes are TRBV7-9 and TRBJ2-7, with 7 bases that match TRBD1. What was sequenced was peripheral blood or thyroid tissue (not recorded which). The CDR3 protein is CASSTRQGPAEQYF. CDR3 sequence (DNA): TGTGCCAGCAGCACTCGACAGGGACCCGCCGAGCAGTACTTC.